This TCR beta chain stems from a study of blood T cell repertoires in COVID-19. CDR3 length equals 14 residues. V lost 4 bases and J 3 bases, leaving 9 bases between the germline ends. Germline CDR1 and CDR2: SGHDN and FVKESK. TCRdb's table, derived via immunoSEQ multiplex PCR, lists solely in-frame clones and lacks some. The top ten hold about 2.3% of the sample, which has approximately 240,000 clones, 65% to 85% seen once. The sequenced material came from peripheral blood. The V gene is TRBV14, the J gene TRBJ2-2, with a tentative D call TRBD2 (5 bases). This sequence was found in a woman in her sixties with acute or convalescent COVID-19. The CDR3 DNA reads as TGTGCCAGCAGCCGAGGGTCCTACACCGGGGAGCTGTTTTTT. As protein: CASSRGSYTGELFF.